This TCR beta chain emerged from a study of T-cell memory formation after mild COVID-19. General observations from the study: Detection of some responders pre-infection suggested pre-existing cross-reactive memory T cells participated.

TCRdb analysed the 5' RACE reads with MiXCR anew, one entry per CDR3 protein. The sample holds a few hundred thousand distinct CDR3 sequences, just under 20% seen once. With respect to this clonotype: The antigen remains undetermined.

The receptor comes from a man younger than 35 who had mild COVID-19 (a few samples of this study predate the infection). Cell type and time point are not known. The sample consisted of PBMCs or a T cell subset sorted from them (not recorded which).

The CDR3 here is CASSLIPAGRETQYF. CDR3 DNA sequence: TGTGCCAGCAGCTTAATTCCAGCGGGGAGGGAGACCCAGTACTTC. The genes are TRBV7-9 and TRBJ2-5; TRBD2 matches at 7 bases. Germline trimming cut 2 bases from V and 5 bases from J; bases unmatched to any gene: 8. Germline CDR1 and CDR2: SEHNR and FQNEAQ (reference sequence). The CDR3 extends over 15 amino acids.